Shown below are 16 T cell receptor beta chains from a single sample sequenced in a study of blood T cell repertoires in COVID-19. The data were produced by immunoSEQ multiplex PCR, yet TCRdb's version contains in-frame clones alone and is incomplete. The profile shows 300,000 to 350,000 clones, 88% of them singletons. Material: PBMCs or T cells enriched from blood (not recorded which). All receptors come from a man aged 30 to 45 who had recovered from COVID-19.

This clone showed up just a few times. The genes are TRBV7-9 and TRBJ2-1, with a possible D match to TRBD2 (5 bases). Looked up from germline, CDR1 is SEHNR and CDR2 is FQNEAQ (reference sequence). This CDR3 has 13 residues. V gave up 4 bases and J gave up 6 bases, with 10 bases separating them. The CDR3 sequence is CASSSGVLNEQFF. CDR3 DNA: TGTGCCAGCAGCTCCGGGGTGCTCAATGAGCAGTTCTTC.

The CDR3 sequence is CASSLTGTGGYEQYF. The CDR3 nucleotides read TGTGCCAGCAGTCTGACCGGGACAGGGGGCTACGAGCAGTACTTC. The gene calls are TRBV28 and TRBJ2-7, with TRBD1 matching over 11 bases. This CDR3 is 15 amino acids long. Germline V gene sequence: CDR1 MDHEN, CDR2 SYDVKM. J lost 3 bases, V lost 5 bases, and 6 bases had no gene match.

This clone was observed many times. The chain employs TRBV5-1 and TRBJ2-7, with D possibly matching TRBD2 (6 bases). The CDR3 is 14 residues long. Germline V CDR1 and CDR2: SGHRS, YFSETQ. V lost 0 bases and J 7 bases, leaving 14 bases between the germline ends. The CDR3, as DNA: TGCGCCAGCAGCTTGGGGCGGTGGAGGGAGGAGCAGTACTTC. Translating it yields CASSLGRWREEQYF.

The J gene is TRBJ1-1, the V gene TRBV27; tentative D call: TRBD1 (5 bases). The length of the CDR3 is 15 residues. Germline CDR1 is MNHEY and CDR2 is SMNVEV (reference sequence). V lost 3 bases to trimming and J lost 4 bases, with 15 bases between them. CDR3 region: CASSLRVGGSTEAFF. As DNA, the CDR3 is TGTGCCAGCAGTTTGCGGGTGGGGGGTAGCACTGAAGCTTTCTTT.

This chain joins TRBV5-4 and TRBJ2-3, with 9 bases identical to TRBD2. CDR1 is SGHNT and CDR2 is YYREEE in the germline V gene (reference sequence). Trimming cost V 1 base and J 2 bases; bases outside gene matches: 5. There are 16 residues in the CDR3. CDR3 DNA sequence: TGTGCCAGCAGCTTGAGAGCTAGCGGGGTCACAGATACGCAGTATTTT. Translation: CASSLRASGVTDTQYF.

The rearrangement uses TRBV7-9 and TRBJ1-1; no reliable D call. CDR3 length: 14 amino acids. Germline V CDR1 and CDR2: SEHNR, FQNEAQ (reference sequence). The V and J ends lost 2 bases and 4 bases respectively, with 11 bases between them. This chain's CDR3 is CASSLRRVSTEAFF. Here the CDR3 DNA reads TGTGCCAGCAGCTTACGGCGGGTGAGCACTGAAGCTTTCTTT.

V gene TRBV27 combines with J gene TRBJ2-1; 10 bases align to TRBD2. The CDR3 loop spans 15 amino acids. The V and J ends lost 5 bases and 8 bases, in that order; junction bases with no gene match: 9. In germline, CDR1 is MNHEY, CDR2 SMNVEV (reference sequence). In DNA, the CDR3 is TGTGCCAGCAGTGAGCGGGGGGGCCCCTGGGATGAGCAGTTCTTC. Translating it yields CASSERGGPWDEQFF.

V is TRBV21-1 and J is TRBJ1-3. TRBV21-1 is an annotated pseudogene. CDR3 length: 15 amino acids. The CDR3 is CASSAGGYDGNTIYF. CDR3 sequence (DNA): TGTGCCAGCAGCGCGGGGGGGTACGATGGAAACACCATATATTTT.

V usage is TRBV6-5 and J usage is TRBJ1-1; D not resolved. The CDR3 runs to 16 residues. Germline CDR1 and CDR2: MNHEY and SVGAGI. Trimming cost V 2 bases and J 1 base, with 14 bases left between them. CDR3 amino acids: CASSYTSVAENTEAFF. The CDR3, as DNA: TGTGCCAGCAGTTACACCTCCGTAGCAGAGAACACTGAAGCTTTCTTT.

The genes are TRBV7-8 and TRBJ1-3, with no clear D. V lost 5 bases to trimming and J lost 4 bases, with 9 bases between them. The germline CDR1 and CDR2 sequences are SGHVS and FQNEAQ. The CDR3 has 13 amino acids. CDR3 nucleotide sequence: TGTGCCAGCAGCCCAATAGCAGGAAACACCATATATTTT. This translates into CASSPIAGNTIYF.

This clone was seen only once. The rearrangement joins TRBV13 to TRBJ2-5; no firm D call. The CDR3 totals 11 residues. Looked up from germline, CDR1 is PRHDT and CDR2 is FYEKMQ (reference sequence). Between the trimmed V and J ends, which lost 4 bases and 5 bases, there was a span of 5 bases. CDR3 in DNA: TGTGCCAGCAGCTCAGTCGAGACCCAGTACTTC. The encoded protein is CASSSVETQYF.

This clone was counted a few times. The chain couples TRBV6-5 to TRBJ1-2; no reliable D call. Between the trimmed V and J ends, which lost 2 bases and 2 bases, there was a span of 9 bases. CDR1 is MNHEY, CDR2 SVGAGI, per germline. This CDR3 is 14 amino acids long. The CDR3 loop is CASSYGSQNYGYTF. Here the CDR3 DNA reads TGTGCCAGCAGTTACGGTTCACAAAACTATGGCTACACCTTC.

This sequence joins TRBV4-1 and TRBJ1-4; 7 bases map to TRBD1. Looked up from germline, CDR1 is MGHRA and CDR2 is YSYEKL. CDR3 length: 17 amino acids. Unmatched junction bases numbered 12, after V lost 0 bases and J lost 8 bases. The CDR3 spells CASSQDLYEGAREKLFF. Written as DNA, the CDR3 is TGCGCCAGCAGCCAAGATCTTTATGAGGGGGCACGGGAAAAACTGTTTTTT.

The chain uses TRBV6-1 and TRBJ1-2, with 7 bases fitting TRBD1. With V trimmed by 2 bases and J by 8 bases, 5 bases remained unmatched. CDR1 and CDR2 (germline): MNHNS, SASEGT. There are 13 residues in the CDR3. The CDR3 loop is CASSESRGFGYTF. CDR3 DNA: TGTGCCAGCAGTGAATCCAGGGGGTTCGGCTACACCTTC.

The CDR3 reads CASSARTGGHYGYTF. CDR3 nucleotides: TGCGCCAGCAGCGCCAGGACAGGGGGACACTATGGCTACACCTTC. V is TRBV5-1 and J is TRBJ1-2; 10 bases are a match to TRBD1. V dropped 4 bases and J dropped 3; count of bases not matched to a gene: 6. The CDR3 covers 15 residues. Germline V gene sequence: CDR1 SGHRS, CDR2 YFSETQ.

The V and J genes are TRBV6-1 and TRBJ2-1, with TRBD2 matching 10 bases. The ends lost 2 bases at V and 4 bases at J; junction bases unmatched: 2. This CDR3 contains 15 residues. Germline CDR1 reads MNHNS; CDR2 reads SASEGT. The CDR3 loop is CASSEKGLAYNEQFF. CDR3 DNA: TGTGCCAGCAGTGAAAAGGGACTAGCGTACAATGAGCAGTTCTTC.